This entry describes one T cell receptor beta chain. Its antigen remains unknown. This record comes from a study of blood T cells in healthy people across ages. Notes on the study in general: Any changes in expanded clonotypes were possibly confounded, as donor CMV status remained unknown. Any conclusive comparison of naive versus antigen-experienced cells was prevented by using unsorted PBMCs. It was the long-lived donors that had more naive CD4+ cells and higher diversity than aged donors.

Then a second PCR, running about 6 to 11 cycles, was carried out with a sample-barcoded 5' primer and a J-beta primer mix. Using its own MiXCR run on the 5' RACE reads, TCRdb lists one record per CDR3 protein. The sample has some 1.4 million distinct CDR3 sequences; 35% to 45% are singletons. V shed 4 bases, J shed 11 bases, and the junction held 18 bases outside the gene matches. This CDR3 has 16 residues. Total RNA, at least 6 micrograms per sample, was extracted from PBMCs. Sequenced input: blood. The sequence was obtained from a woman aged 18-29 years in good health. J is TRBJ2-5 and V is TRBV12-3 or TRBV12-4, with 8 bases matching TRBD1. The CDR3 nucleotides read TGTGCCAGCAGTTCCCCGCGGGACAGGATACCTAATGAGCAGTACTTC. Residues: CASSSPRDRIPNEQYF.